This entry is about one T cell receptor (beta chain). This sample stems from a study of shared clonotypes between healthy human individuals. Assay used: immunoSEQ multiplex PCR; TCRdb lists only in-frame clones, some missing. Of about 2.4 million clones listed, 90% to 95% are singletons. This CDR3 is built from 13 residues. V was shortened by 7 bases and J by 0 bases, with 9 bases between the two germline ends. Germline V CDR1 and CDR2: LNHDA, SQIVND (reference sequence). Sequenced: naive CD4+ T cells sorted from blood. The subset denotes: CD45RA+ positively selected. The J gene is TRBJ1-1, the V gene TRBV19, with D uncertain. This TCR was recovered from a man younger than 35 in good health. CDR3 amino acids: CASKGRLNTEAFF. The CDR3 DNA sequence: TGTGCCAGTAAGGGCAGGCTGAACACTGAAGCTTTCTTT. The full variable domain, its missing parts supplied by reference TRBV19 and TRBJ1-1, is DGGITQSPKYLFRKEGQNVTLSCEQNLNHDAMYWYRQDPGQGLRLIYYSQIVNDFQKGDIAEGYSVSREKKESFPLTVTSAQKNPTAFYLCASKGRLNTEAFFGQGTRLTVV.